The T cell receptor beta chain under discussion was sequenced for a study of blood T cells in healthy people across ages (dated by TCRdb to the mid-2010s). About the investigation overall: In model experiments, template switching captured roughly one uniquely barcoded TCR beta cDNA molecule for every two T cells. The study measured age-related changes in TCR beta repertoire diversity using deep sequencing normalized with unique cDNA molecular identifiers. The donors were divided into four age groups: young (average around 16 years), middle-aged (over 35), aged (roughly 60) and long-lived (roughly 86). To avoid experimental bias, donors of different ages were distributed randomly across sequencing lanes. For two donors (one aged 18 to 29 and one aged 80 or older), the study analyzed two additional independent replicas of 1 million unique cDNA reads from the same blood draw.

The count of this clonotype is one. What antigen it recognizes has not been identified. The input lacks base qualities; no much larger clone sits a single base away. Donors were approximately 42 systemically healthy Caucasian individuals from Russia aged 6 to 90 years. Approximately 9.3 milliliters of peripheral blood were drawn from each donor into EDTA-treated Vacutainer tubes. PBMCs were isolated by Ficoll-Paque density-gradient centrifugation, with at least 6 million obtained per sample. Total RNA, at least 5 micrograms per sample, was extracted from PBMCs with Trizol reagent. The percentages of naive CD45RAhigh/CD27high T cells were determined by flow cytometry on a PBMC aliquot from every donor. Trimming at the junction amounts to 3 bases on V and 7 bases on J, and the germline ends lie 15 bases apart. CDR1 and CDR2, looked up from the germline V gene (reference sequence), are MNHEY and SMNVEV. The CDR3 covers 14 residues, taking in both the cysteine and the phenylalanine. Only the CDR3 region is kept as DNA, spanning 42 bases read in frame from base 1.

To prepare the library, 5' RACE was applied. Reads for this sample came from an Illumina HiSeq 2500. The second PCR ran for roughly 6 to 11 cycles and used a J-beta primer mix along with a sample-barcoded 5' primer. A unique molecular identifier was introduced onto each TCR beta cDNA molecule by a template-switch 5' adaptor carrying 12 random nucleotides. Each sample yielded at least 2.5 million CDR3-containing paired-end reads. The Mint cDNA synthesis kit, primed by a TRBC-specific oligonucleotide, was used to synthesize first-strand cDNA from all RNA. All cDNA was treated with uracil-DNA glycosylase and then went through a first 18-cycle PCR with the universal primers M1SS and BC2_uni_R. Per the original workflow: For normalization, 1 million high-quality reads were randomly selected from each sample, with every read carrying a distinct molecular identifier. Reads sharing molecular identifiers were discarded rather than binned into consensus sequences. CDR3 identification, clonotype clustering and error correction used MiTCR with a Q25 quality threshold and the strictest error-elimination algorithm. A nonparametric unseen species model with Euler transformation was used to estimate a lower bound on total TCR beta diversity. TCRdb reanalyzed the raw reads on its own, using fastp at Q25 for trimming and MiXCR for clone calling, and kept in-frame beta chains. Duplicate CDR3 protein sequences are folded into a single record with the most common DNA and genes. The V and J calls here are based on TCRdb, not the publication. This sample has about 830,000 distinct CDR3 sequences in its table, and approximately 59% of those were observed once. The top ten clones comprise around a quarter of the sample.

General study outcomes and caveats: Observed TCR beta diversity per million T cells fell roughly linearly with age, and a significant reduction was already apparent by age roughly 41. Estimates of total diversity from one million sequenced T cells were regarded as lower bounds and underestimates. A strong correlation was found between observed TCR beta diversity and the percentage of naive T cells measured by flow cytometry. Bulk unsorted PBMC profiling prevented conclusive comparison of naive and antigen-experienced compartments. Compared with the aged group, more naive CD4+ T cells, fewer expanded clones and increased TCR diversity were shown by the long-lived group, suggesting age selection. Donor CMV infection status was unknown, potentially confounding age-related changes in expanded clonotypes.

Sequences were obtained from blood. In this chain, TRBV27 is recombined with TRBJ1-2, with the D gene call left open. The TCR sequence derives from a man under 40 in good health. The CDR3 reads as follows: CASSFAGNPSGYTF. In nucleotides, the sequence is TGTGCCAGCAGTTTCGCCGGGAATCCATCTGGCTACACCTTC.